This paragraph covers one TCR beta chain sequence. This clonotype showed up just a few times. Its antigen target is currently unknown. Base qualities are not provided; no much larger clone lies one nucleotide away. The data were taken from a study of T-cell reconstitution after alpha-beta-depleted transplantation in children (dated by TCRdb to about 2016). In the study overall: Using TCR repertoire profiling, the study followed T-cell immune reconstitution in a quantitative way in children after TCRalphabeta/CD19-depleted allogeneic hematopoietic cell transplantation.

Libraries were built with PCR. The data were produced on an Illumina HiSeq 2500. TCR libraries were prepared with molecular barcoding, using unique molecular identifiers to normalize TCRbeta repertoire quantification. TCRdb ran its own pipeline on the public reads, namely fastp trimming at Q25 and MiXCR clone calling, and kept in-frame beta chains. Rows with a matching CDR3 protein are joined into one entry that keeps the most common DNA and genes. The sample data list approximately 400,000 distinct CDR3 sequences, and about 11% of these were observed just once. Of the sample, 4.5% to 6% falls within the top ten clones. CDR1 and CDR2, per the germline V gene, are SGHAT and FQNNGV. From its cysteine to its phenylalanine, the CDR3 spans 19 amino acids. The CDR3 DNA has 57 bases and is translated from base 1. Here V drops 5 bases and J drops 1 base, and the junction holds 14 bases not matched to any gene.

The chain couples TRBV11-2 to TRBJ2-3, and 11 junctional nucleotides match TRBD2. The sample consisted of PBMCs from the stem cell graft donor, taken from the stem cell graft. The receptor's source is a human donor who donated a stem cell graft to a child with acute myeloid leukemia. The CDR3 has the sequence CASSPGTSGYSVRTDTQYF. DNA sequence: TGTGCCAGCAGCCCAGGGACTAGCGGTTACTCGGTTCGCACAGATACGCAGTATTTT.